This T cell receptor beta chain was retrieved from a study of blood T cell repertoires in COVID-19. Looking at the study overall: The cDNA or gDNA used as material had been derived from T cells, B-cell-depleted T cells, or PBMCs.

Profiled with immunoSEQ multiplex PCR; TCRdb holds only in-frame clones, not every one. Of about 120,000 clones listed, 84% were seen once; the top ten hold approximately 3.6%. Trimming removed 6 bases at V and 2 bases at J, with 11 bases between. This CDR3 is built from 13 residues. CDR1 is MDHEN and CDR2 is SYDVKM in the germline V gene. Sequenced input: PBMCs or T cells enriched from blood (not recorded which). The sequence came from a woman aged 25 to 39 who had recovered from COVID-19. The rearrangement uses TRBV28 and TRBJ2-7; D may be TRBD1 (6 bases). The CDR3 coding sequence is TGTGCCAGCAGGAGGGGACATGCCTACGAGCAGTACTTC. This gives the protein CASRRGHAYEQYF.